This note documents a single TCR beta chain sequence. Its specificity is not known. This sample was included in a study of OX40 agonist ivuxolimab in advanced cancers. The wider study: One hepatocellular carcinoma and a couple of cutaneous melanoma patients partially responded.

The germline CDR1 and CDR2 sequences are LNHNV and YYDKDF (reference sequence). Trimming cost V 0 bases and J 7 bases, with 9 bases left between them. This CDR3 contains 13 residues. Overall study findings and caveats: Low normalized T-cell clonal expansion also characterized some of the nonresponders. The antigens recognized by the expanded peripheral T cells, that is their antigen specificity, were not determined.

Some clones are missing from TCRdb's copy, which holds only in-frame ones; the method was immunoSEQ multiplex PCR. The table lists some 100,000 clones, more than 85% of them singletons, with approximately 0.54% in the top ten. This clonotype was obtained from an adult with an advanced solid tumor such as melanoma, head and neck, liver or kidney cancer. This specimen consisted of CD4+ or CD8+ T cells sorted from blood, obtained in a trial of the OX40 agonist ivuxolimab. This sequence joins TRBV15 and TRBJ1-2; no clear D gene. The CDR3 is CATSREGIGGYTF. CDR3 nucleotides: TGTGCCACCAGCAGAGAGGGCATTGGTGGCTACACCTTC.